A single sample gave rise to the 2 T cell receptor beta chains below, sequenced in a study of T cell changes during pregnancy in multiple sclerosis. This table comes from immunoSEQ multiplex PCR, and its TCRdb copy is limited to in-frame clones, with some not included. The data contain approximately 15,000 clones, 84% of them seen just once; the ten biggest clones take up 15% to 20%. The specimen comprised CD8+ T cells from peripheral blood mononuclear cells, sampled in the third trimester of pregnancy. These receptor sequences come from a female donor in good health, enrolled as a control in a pregnancy study.

The rearrangement joins TRBV7-8 to TRBJ2-1; D possibly corresponds to TRBD2 (6 bases). The CDR3 is made up of 14 amino acids. The germline gives CDR1 SGHVS, CDR2 FQNEAQ. V was shortened by 2 bases and J by 10 bases, with 15 bases between the two germline ends. The DNA of the CDR3 is TGTGCCAGCAGCTTACGCAATGGGGGGTACGAGCAGTTCTTC. Residues: CASSLRNGGYEQFF.

This clone was seen more than once but under ten times. V gene TRBV27 combines with J gene TRBJ1-5, with 8 bases that match TRBD1. The trim removed 0 bases at V and 3 bases at J, leaving 10 bases unmatched. CDR3 length: 18 amino acids. Germline-derived CDR1 and CDR2 are MNHEY and SMNVEV (reference sequence). CDR3 coding DNA: TGTGCCAGCAGTTTATCGTATCTGCAGGGGGCCGACAATCAGCCCCAGCATTTT. Translation gives CASSLSYLQGADNQPQHF.